These T cell receptor beta chains were read from a single sample in a study of CD8+ T cells in alopecia areata. Profiled with immunoSEQ multiplex PCR; TCRdb holds only in-frame clones, not every one. The sample holds some 120,000 clones, approximately 54% seen once. Specimen: CD8+ T cells sorted from blood, collected at week 24, from a patient treated with tofacitinib. Every receptor here comes from a human donor with alopecia areata. The CDR3 runs from the conserved cysteine through the conserved F or W. D genes are given only for firm matches. Clone size is given for some rows only: seen once, a few or many times, or a class if the clone is expanded.

CDR3 protein	CDR3 DNA	V gene	J gene	D gene	clone size
CASSPRGGDIQYF	TGCGCCAGCAGCCCTCGGGGGGGAGACATTCAGTACTTC	TRBV4-3	TRBJ2-4	TRBD2	NA
CATSRVRGDTANYGYTF	TGTGCCACCAGCAGAGTTCGCGGTGACACAGCTAACTATGGCTACACCTTC	TRBV15	TRBJ1-2	NA	NA
CASSPTSHTEAFF	TGCGCCAGCAGTCCCACATCCCACACTGAAGCTTTCTTT	TRBV4-1	TRBJ1-1	NA	NA
CASSKLHEQYF	TGTGCCAGCAGCAAGCTCCACGAGCAGTACTTC	TRBV7-8	TRBJ2-7	NA	NA
CASSLVASFEQYF	TGTGCCAGCAGCTTAGTGGCCAGCTTCGAGCAGTACTTC	TRBV7-9	TRBJ2-7	NA	NA
CASSLVGMNTGELFF	TGTGCCAGCAGCTTAGTCGGGATGAACACCGGGGAGCTGTTTTTT	TRBV7-9	TRBJ2-2	NA	NA
CASSWFGLSTNEQFF	TGTGCCAGCAGTTGGTTCGGGCTAAGCACCAATGAGCAGTTCTTC	TRBV27	TRBJ2-1	NA	NA
CASNGHTETSNQPQHF	TGTGCCAGCAACGGACACACGGAAACTAGCAATCAGCCCCAGCATTTT	TRBV6-6	TRBJ1-5	NA	few
CASSLDGAQGVPYEQYF	TGTGCCAGCAGCTTAGATGGGGCACAGGGGGTCCCCTACGAGCAGTACTTC	TRBV11-2	TRBJ2-7	TRBD1	NA
CASSSGQTTYEQYF	TGTGCCAGCAGCTCGGGACAGACAACCTACGAGCAGTACTTC	TRBV5-6	TRBJ2-7	TRBD1	NA